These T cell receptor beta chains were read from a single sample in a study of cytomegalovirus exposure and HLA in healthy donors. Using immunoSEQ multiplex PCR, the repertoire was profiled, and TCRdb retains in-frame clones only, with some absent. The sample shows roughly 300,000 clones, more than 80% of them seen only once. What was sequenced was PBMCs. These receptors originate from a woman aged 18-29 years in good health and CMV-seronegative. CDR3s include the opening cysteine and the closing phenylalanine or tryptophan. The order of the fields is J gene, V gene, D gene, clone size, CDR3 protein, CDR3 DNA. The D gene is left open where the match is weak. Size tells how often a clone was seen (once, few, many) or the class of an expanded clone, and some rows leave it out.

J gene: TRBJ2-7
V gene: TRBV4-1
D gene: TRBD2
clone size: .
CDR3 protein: CASSQVGRREFEQYF
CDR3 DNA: TGCGCCAGCAGCCAAGTTGGGCGGCGGGAGTTCGAGCAGTACTTC

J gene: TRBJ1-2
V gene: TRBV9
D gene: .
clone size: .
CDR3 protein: CASSANYGYTF
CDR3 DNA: TGTGCCAGCAGCGCAAACTATGGCTACACCTTC

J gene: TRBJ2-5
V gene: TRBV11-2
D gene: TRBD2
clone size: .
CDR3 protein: CASSLDLASGKETQYF
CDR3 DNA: TGTGCCAGCAGCTTAGATCTAGCTAGCGGGAAAGAGACCCAGTACTTC

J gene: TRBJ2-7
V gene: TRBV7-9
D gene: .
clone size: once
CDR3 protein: CASSLEGGNYEQYF
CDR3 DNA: TGTGCCAGCAGCTTAGAAGGCGGGAACTACGAGCAGTACTTC

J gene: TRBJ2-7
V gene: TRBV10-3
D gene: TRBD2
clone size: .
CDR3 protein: CAISSSEREAFYEQYF
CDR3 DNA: TGTGCCATCAGTTCAAGTGAGCGGGAAGCCTTCTACGAGCAGTACTTC

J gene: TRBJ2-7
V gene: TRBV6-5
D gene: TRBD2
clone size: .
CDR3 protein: CASSYSGTIYEQYF
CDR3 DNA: TGTGCCAGCAGTTACTCCGGGACTATTTACGAGCAGTACTTC

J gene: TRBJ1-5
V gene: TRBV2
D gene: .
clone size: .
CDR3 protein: CASSEQGSNQPQHF
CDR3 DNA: TGTGCCAGCAGTGAACAGGGTAGCAATCAGCCCCAGCATTTT

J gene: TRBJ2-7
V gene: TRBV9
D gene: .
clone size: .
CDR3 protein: CASSVALDSSYEQYF
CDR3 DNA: TGTGCCAGCAGCGTAGCTCTGGACAGCTCCTACGAGCAGTACTTC

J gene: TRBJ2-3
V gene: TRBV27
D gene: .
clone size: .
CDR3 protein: CASSLGGTDTQYF
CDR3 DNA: TGTGCCAGCAGTTTGGGAGGAACAGATACGCAGTATTTT

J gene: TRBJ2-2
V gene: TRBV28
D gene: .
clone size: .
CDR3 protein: CASSLAAGGTGELFF
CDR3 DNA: TGTGCCAGCAGTTTGGCAGCGGGTGGTACCGGGGAGCTGTTTTTT

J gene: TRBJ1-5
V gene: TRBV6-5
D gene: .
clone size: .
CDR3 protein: CASSYLGGSSNQPQHF
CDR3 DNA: TGTGCCAGCAGCTACTTGGGGGGTTCTAGCAATCAGCCCCAGCATTTT

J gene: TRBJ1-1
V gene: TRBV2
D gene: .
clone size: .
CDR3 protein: CASSELGGNTEAFF
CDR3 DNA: TGTGCCAGCAGCGAACTGGGGGGGAACACTGAAGCTTTCTTT

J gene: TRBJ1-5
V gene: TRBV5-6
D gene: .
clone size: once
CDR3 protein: CASSLGTQAHQPQHF
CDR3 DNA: TGTGCCAGCAGCTTGGGGACACAGGCCCATCAGCCCCAGCATTTT

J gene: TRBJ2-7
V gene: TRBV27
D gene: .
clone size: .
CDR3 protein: CASKPRLNYEQYF
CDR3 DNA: TGTGCCAGCAAACCGCGACTGAATTACGAGCAGTACTTC

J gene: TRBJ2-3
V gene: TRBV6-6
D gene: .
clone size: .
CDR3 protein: CASSYSTGFTDTQYF
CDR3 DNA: TGTGCCAGCAGTTACTCAACAGGGTTTACAGATACGCAGTATTTT

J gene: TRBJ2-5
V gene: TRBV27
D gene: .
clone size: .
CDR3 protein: CASSINVGSGAFPAQYF
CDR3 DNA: TGTGCCAGCAGTATAAACGTGGGTAGCGGAGCGTTTCCGGCCCAGTACTTC

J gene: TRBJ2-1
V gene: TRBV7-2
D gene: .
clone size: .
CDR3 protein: CASSWGRVNEQFF
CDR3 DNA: TGTGCCAGCAGCTGGGGCAGGGTCAATGAGCAGTTCTTC

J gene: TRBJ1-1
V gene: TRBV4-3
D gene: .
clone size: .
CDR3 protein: CASTQDSKNTEAFF
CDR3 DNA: TGCGCCAGCACCCAGGACAGTAAAAACACTGAAGCTTTCTTT

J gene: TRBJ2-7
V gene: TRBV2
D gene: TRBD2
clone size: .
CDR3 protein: CASSAGTSGRKQYF
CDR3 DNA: TGTGCCAGCAGCGCCGGGACTAGCGGGAGAAAGCAGTACTTC

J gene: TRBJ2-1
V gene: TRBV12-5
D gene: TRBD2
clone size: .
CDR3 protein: CASGLDLSGTSRNLDEQFF
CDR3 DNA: TGTGCTAGTGGTTTGGATTTAAGCGGGACTAGCAGGAACTTGGATGAGCAGTTCTTC

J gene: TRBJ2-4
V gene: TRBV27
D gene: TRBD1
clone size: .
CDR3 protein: CASSLTGVAKNIQYF
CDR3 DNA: TGTGCCAGCAGTCTAACAGGGGTTGCCAAAAACATTCAGTACTTC

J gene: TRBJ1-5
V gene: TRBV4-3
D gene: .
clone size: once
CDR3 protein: CASSGGKGQPQHF
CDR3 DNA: TGCGCCAGCAGCGGGGGGAAGGGACAGCCCCAGCATTTT